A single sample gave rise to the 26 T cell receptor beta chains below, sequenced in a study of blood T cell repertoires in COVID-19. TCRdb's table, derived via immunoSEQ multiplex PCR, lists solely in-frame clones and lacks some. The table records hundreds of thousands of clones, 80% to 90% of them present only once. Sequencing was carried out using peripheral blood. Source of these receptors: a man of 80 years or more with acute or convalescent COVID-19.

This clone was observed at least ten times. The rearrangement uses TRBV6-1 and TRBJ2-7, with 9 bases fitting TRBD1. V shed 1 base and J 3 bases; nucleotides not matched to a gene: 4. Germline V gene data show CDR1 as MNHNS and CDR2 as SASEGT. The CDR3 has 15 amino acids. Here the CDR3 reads CASSEGGQGSYEQYF. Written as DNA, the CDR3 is TGTGCCAGCAGTGAAGGGGGACAGGGCAGCTACGAGCAGTACTTC.

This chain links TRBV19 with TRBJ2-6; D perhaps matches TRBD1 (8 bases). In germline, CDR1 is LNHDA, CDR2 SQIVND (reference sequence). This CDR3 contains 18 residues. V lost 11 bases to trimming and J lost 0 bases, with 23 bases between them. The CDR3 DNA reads TGTGCCGCGGGGGTCGACAGGGGACCCATCTCTGGGGCCAACGTCCTGACTTTC. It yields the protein CAAGVDRGPISGANVLTF.

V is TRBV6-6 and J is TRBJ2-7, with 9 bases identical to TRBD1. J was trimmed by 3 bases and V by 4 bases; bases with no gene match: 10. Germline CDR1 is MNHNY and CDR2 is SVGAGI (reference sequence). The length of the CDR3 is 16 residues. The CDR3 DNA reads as TGTGCCAGCAGTTCCTCCGGACAGGGGTTTAACTACGAGCAGTACTTC. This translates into CASSSSGQGFNYEQYF.

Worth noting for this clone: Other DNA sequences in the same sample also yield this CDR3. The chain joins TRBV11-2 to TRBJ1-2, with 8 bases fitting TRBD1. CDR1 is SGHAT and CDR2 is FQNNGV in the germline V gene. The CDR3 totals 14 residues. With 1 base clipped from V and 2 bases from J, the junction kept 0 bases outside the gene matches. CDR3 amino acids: CASSLGTGNYGYTF. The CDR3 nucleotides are TGTGCCAGCAGCTTAGGGACAGGGAACTATGGCTACACCTTC.

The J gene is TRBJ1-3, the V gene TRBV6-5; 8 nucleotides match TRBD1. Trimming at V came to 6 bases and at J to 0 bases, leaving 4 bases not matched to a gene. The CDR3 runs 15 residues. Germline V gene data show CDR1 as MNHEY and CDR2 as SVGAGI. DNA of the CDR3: TGTGCCAGCAGCCTGACAGGGGACTCTGGAAACACCATATATTTT. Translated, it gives CASSLTGDSGNTIYF.

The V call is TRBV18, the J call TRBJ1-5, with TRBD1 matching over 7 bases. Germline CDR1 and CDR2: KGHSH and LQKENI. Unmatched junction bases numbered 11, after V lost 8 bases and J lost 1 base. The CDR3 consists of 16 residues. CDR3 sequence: CASAVSGTESNQPQHF. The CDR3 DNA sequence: TGTGCCAGCGCAGTATCCGGGACAGAGAGCAATCAGCCCCAGCATTTT.

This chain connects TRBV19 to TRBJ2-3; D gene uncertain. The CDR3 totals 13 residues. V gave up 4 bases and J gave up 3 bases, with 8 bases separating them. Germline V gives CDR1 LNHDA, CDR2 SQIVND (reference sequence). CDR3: CASSTLETDTQYF. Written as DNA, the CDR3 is TGTGCCAGTAGTACGCTAGAAACAGATACGCAGTATTTT.

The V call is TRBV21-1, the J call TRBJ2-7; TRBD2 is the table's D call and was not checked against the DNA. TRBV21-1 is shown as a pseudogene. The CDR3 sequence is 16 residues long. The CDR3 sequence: CASNSSGGLLSYEQYF. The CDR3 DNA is TGTGCCAGCAATTCTAGCGGGGGCCTGTTGTCCTACGAGCAGTACTTC.

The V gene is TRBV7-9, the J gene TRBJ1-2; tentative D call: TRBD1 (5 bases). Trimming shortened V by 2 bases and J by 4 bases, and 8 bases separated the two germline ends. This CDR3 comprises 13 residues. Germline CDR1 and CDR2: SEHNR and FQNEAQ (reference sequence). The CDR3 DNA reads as TGTGCCAGCAGCTTACAGGGAGGCTATGGCTACACCTTC. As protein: CASSLQGGYGYTF.

As DNA, the CDR3 is TGTGCCATCACCGGGACAGTGGATAACTATGGCTACACCTTC. The encoded protein is CAITGTVDNYGYTF. The chain links TRBV10-3 to TRBJ1-2, with TRBD1 matching 7 bases. V dropped 7 bases and J dropped 1; count of bases not matched to a gene: 6. CDR3 length: 14 amino acids. The germline V gene has CDR1 ENHRY and CDR2 SYGVKD.

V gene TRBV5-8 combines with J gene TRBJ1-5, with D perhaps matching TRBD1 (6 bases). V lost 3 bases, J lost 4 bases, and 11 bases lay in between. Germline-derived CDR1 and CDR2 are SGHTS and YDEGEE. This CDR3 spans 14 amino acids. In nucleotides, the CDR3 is TGTGCCAGCAGCTCGGGACAAAAAAATCAGCCCCAGCATTTT. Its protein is CASSSGQKNQPQHF.

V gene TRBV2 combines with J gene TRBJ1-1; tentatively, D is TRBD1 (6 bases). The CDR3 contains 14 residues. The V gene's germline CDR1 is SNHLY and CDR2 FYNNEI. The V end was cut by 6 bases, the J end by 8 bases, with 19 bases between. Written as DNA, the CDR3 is TGTGCCAGCAGGGGCGCTATTTCCACAGGGGAAGCTTTCTTT. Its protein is CASRGAISTGEAFF.

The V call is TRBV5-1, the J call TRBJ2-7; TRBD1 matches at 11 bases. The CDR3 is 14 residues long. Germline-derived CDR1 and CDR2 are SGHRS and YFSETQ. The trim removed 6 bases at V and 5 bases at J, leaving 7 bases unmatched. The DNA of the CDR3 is TGCGCCAGCACCCGGACAGGGGGCGCGAACGAGCAGTACTTC. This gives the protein CASTRTGGANEQYF.

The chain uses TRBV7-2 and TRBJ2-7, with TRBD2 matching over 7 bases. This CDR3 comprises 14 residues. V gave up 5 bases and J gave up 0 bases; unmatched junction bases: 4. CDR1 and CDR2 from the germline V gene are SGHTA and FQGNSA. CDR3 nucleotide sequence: TGTGCCAGCAGCCGCGGGGGAAGCTCCTACGAGCAGTACTTC. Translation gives CASSRGGSSYEQYF.

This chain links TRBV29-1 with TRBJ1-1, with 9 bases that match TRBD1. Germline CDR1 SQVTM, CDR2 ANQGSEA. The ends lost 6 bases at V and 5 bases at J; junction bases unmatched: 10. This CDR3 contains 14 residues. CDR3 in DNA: TGCAGCGTCCTAGGGGGACAGGGAGAGACTGAAGCTTTCTTT. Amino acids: CSVLGGQGETEAFF. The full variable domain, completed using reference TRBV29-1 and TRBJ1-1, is SAVISQKPSRDICQRGTSLTIQCQVDSQVTMMFWYRQQPGQSLTLIATANQGSEATYESGFVIDKFPISRPNLTFSTLTVSNMSPEDSSIYLCSVLGGQGETEAFFGQGTRLTVV.

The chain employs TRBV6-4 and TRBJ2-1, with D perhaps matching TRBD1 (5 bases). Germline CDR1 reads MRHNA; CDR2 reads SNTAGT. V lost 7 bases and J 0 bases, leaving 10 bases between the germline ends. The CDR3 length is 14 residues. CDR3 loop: CASKKDISYNEQFF. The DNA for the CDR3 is TGTGCCAGCAAGAAGGACATCTCCTACAATGAGCAGTTCTTC.

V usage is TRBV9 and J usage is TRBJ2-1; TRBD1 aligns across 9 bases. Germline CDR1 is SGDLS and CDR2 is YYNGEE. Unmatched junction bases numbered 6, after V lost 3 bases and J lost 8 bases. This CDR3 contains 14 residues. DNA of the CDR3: TGTGCCAGCAGCGGGGGGACAGGGTGGGATGAGCAGTTCTTC. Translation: CASSGGTGWDEQFF.

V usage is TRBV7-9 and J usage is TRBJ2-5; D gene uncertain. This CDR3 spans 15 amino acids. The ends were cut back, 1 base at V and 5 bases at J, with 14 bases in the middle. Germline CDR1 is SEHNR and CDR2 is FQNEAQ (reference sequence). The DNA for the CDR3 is TGTGCCAGCAGCTTAGTAGAGAGTCTCACGGAGACCCAGTACTTC. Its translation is CASSLVESLTETQYF.

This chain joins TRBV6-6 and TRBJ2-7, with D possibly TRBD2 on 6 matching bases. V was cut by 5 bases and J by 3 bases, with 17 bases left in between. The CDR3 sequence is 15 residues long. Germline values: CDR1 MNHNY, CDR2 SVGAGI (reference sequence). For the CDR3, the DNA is TGTGCCAGCAGTGCCTCTAGCGCCTTCCACTACGAGCAGTACTTC. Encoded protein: CASSASSAFHYEQYF.

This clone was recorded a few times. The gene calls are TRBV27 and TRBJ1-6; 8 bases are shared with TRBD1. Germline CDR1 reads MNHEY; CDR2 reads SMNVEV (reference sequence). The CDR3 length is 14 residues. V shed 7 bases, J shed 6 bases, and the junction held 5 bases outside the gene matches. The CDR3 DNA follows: TGTGCCAGCACCCCGACAGGGGTTAATTCACCCCTCCACTTT. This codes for CASTPTGVNSPLHF.

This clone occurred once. The CDR3 loop reads CASREETEAFF. CDR3 nucleotide sequence: TGTGCCAGCAGGGAGGAGACTGAAGCTTTCTTT. The chain employs TRBV7-9 and TRBJ1-1; no reliable D call. The CDR3 length is 11 residues. Trimming took 6 bases from V and 5 from J, leaving 7 bases between them. Germline values: CDR1 SEHNR, CDR2 FQNEAQ (reference sequence).

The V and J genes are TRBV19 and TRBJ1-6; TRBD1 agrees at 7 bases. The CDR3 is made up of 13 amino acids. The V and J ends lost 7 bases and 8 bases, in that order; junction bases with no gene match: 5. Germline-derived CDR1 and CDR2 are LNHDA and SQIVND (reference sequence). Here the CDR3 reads CASTQGQYSPLHF. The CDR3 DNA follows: TGTGCCAGTACCCAGGGACAGTATTCACCCCTCCACTTT.

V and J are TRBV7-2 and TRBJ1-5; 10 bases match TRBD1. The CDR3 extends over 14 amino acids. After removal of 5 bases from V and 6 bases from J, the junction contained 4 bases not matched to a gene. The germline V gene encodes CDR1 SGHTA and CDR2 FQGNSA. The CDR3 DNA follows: TGTGCCAGCAGCCAGGGACAGGGGAGTCAGCCCCAGCATTTT. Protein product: CASSQGQGSQPQHF.

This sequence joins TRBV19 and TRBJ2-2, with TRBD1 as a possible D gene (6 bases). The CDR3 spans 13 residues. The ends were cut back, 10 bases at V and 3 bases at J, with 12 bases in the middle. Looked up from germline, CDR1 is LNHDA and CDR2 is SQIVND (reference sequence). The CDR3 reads CAIRDRYTGELFF. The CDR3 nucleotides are TGTGCCATCCGAGACAGGTACACCGGGGAGCTGTTTTTT.

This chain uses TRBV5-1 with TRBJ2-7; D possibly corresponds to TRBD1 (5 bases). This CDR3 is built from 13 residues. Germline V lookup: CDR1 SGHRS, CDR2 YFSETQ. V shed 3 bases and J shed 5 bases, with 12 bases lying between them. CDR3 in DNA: TGCGCCAGCAGCTCCCAGGGTGGCGACGAGCAGTACTTC. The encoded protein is CASSSQGGDEQYF. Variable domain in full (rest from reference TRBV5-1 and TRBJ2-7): KAGVTQTPRYLIKTRGQQVTLSCSPISGHRSVSWYQQTPGQGLQFLFEYFSETQRNKGNFPGRFSGRQFSNSRSEMNVSTLELGDSALYLCASSSQGGDEQYFGPGTRLTVT.

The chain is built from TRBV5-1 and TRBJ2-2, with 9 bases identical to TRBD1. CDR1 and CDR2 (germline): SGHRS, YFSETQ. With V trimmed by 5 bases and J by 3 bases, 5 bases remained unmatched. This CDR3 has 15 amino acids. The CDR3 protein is CASRPRTGDTGELFF. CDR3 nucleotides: TGCGCCAGCAGACCTCGGACAGGGGACACCGGGGAGCTGTTTTTT.